The next 14 T cell receptor beta chains were all read from a single sample in a study of cytomegalovirus exposure and HLA in healthy donors (dated by TCRdb to the late 2010s). Receptor amplification or capture employed the immunoSEQ multiplex PCR assay. For the multiplex PCR, a mixture combining 60 forward primers for TCR Vbeta segments and 13 reverse primers for TCR Jbeta segments was used. TCRdb mirrors the immuneACCESS table, restricted to in-frame sequences. Some clones are absent from its copies; in checked studies, under half trace to an unresolved V gene, and the reason for the others is unknown. The sample's table covers some 43,000 clones. The ten largest clones add up to roughly 1.8% of the sample. Sequenced material: PBMCs. All receptors derive from a woman in her 30s in good health and CMV-seronegative.

The gene calls are TRBV15 and TRBJ1-2; weak D call: TRBD1 (6 bases). Germline V gene data show CDR1 as LNHNV and CDR2 as YYDKDF (reference sequence). Trimming stripped 5 bases from V and 7 bases from J, with 17 bases between. The CDR3 runs to 14 residues. In DNA, the CDR3 is TGTGCCACCAGCCGGACTACGGGGGGCAGTGGCTACACCTTC. This encodes CATSRTTGGSGYTF.

The DNA of the CDR3 is TGCAGCGCATCACCGGGGAGCTCCTACGAGCAGTACTTC. It codes for CSASPGSSYEQYF. The chain recombines TRBV29-1 with TRBJ2-7, with D possibly TRBD2 on 5 matching bases. With 7 bases removed from V and 0 bases from J, the gap between germline ends came to 13 bases. The CDR3 runs to 13 residues. Per germline, CDR1 SQVTM and CDR2 ANQGSEA.

The V gene is TRBV25-1, the J gene TRBJ2-1; no clear D gene. The V and J ends lost 1 base and 5 bases respectively, with 9 bases between them. Looked up from germline, CDR1 is MGHDK and CDR2 is SYGVNS. The CDR3 length is 14 residues. CDR3 residues: CASSEWADDNEQFF. CDR3 sequence (DNA): TGTGCCAGCAGTGAATGGGCAGATGACAATGAGCAGTTCTTC.

Remarks on this clone: One end of the junction is discordant with germline, which a read error may explain. The rearrangement links TRBV5-1 to TRBJ2-1; the D gene is possibly TRBD2 (6 bases). The length of the CDR3 is 17 residues. Germline assignment: CDR1 SGHRS and CDR2 YFSETQ. DNA for the CDR3: TGCGCCAGCAGCCCAGTTGACGGGAGCATCTCCGACAATGAGCAGTTCTTC. Protein: CASSPVDGSISDNEQFF.

V usage is TRBV5-8 and J usage is TRBJ1-5; no definite D call. CDR3 length equals 15 residues. Germline CDR1 SGHTS, CDR2 YDEGEE. V lost 2 bases and J lost 2, with 11 bases in between. This CDR3 is CASSFGEGGNQPQHF. The CDR3 bases are TGTGCCAGCAGCTTTGGGGAGGGTGGCAATCAGCCCCAGCATTTT.

The V gene is TRBV5-1, the J gene TRBJ2-3, with a possible D match to TRBD1 (6 bases). Trimming removed 3 bases at V and 2 bases at J, with 16 bases between. CDR1 and CDR2 (germline): SGHRS, YFSETQ. The CDR3 runs 16 residues. In DNA, the CDR3 is TGCGCCAGCAGCTCCTCAATGGACAGATTCACAGATACGCAGTATTTT. Its protein product is CASSSSMDRFTDTQYF.

The chain uses TRBV6-5 and TRBJ2-2, with 9 bases that match TRBD2. Per the germline V gene, CDR1 is MNHEY and CDR2 is SVGAGI. The CDR3 length is 14 residues. After removal of 7 bases from V and 9 bases from J, the junction contained 9 bases not matched to a gene. The CDR3 DNA sequence: TGTGCCAGCACTGGAAGCGGGAGGAAGCGGGAGCTGTTTTTT. As protein: CASTGSGRKRELFF.

The rearrangement links TRBV13 to TRBJ2-2, with TRBD2 identical over 8 bases. The CDR3 covers 15 residues. V was pared by 0 bases and J by 4 bases, with 1 base of the junction left unmatched. Germline V lookup: CDR1 PRHDT, CDR2 FYEKMQ (reference sequence). CDR3 sequence: CASSLGGTSTGELFF. Here the CDR3 DNA reads TGTGCCAGCAGCTTAGGGGGGACTAGCACCGGGGAGCTGTTTTTT.

DNA for the CDR3: TGCAGCGTGGGGGGACTAGCGCGGAATGAGCAGTTCTTC. Translated, it gives CSVGGLARNEQFF. V gene TRBV29-1 combines with J gene TRBJ2-1, with 10 bases identical to TRBD2. The V segment lost 6 bases and the J segment 7 bases; nucleotides outside the gene matches: 6. Germline CDR1 and CDR2: SQVTM and ANQGSEA. The CDR3 covers 13 residues.

This chain connects TRBV5-6 to TRBJ1-4, with a possible D match to TRBD1 (5 bases). This CDR3 is 17 amino acids long. The germline CDR1 and CDR2 sequences are SGHDT and YYEEEE. Trimming cost V 1 base and J 7 bases, with 20 bases left between them. CDR3 DNA: TGTGCCAGCAGCTTGTCGGGACTCTATATGGGGGGTGAAAAACTGTTTTTT. Translating gives CASSLSGLYMGGEKLFF.

V usage is TRBV4-3 and J usage is TRBJ2-5; 7 bases are shared with TRBD2. Germline trimming cut 2 bases from V and 5 bases from J; bases unmatched to any gene: 8. The CDR3 consists of 15 residues. Germline lookup yields CDR1 LGHNA and CDR2 YSLEER. CDR3 in DNA: TGCGCCAGCAGCCAAATCGCGGGAGCGGGCGAGACCCAGTACTTC. Translating gives CASSQIAGAGETQYF.

The V gene is TRBV28, the J gene TRBJ2-7; D is uncertain. This CDR3 has 11 amino acids. V shed 8 bases and J shed 2 bases, with 7 bases lying between them. The V gene's germline CDR1 is MDHEN and CDR2 SYDVKM. CDR3 region: CASALAYEQYF. CDR3 coding DNA: TGTGCCAGCGCACTCGCCTACGAGCAGTACTTC.

The gene calls are TRBV30 and TRBJ1-4; 8 bases agree with TRBD1. With V trimmed by 1 base and J by 4 bases, 5 bases remained unmatched. The length of the CDR3 is 15 residues. Germline CDR1 and CDR2: GTSNPN and SVGIG (reference sequence). The CDR3 loop reads CAWSAGGQVNEKLFF. The CDR3 DNA is TGTGCCTGGAGTGCAGGGGGACAGGTTAATGAAAAACTGTTTTTT.

The chain is built from TRBV28 and TRBJ2-7, with 9 nucleotides matching TRBD1. J gave up 11 bases and V 10 bases, and 12 bases lay outside the gene matches. This CDR3 is 12 amino acids long. CDR1 is MDHEN and CDR2 is SYDVKM in the germline V gene. The CDR3 loop is CATKPGQGQEYF. For the CDR3, the DNA is TGTGCCACTAAGCCGGGACAGGGTCAAGAGTACTTC.